A single sample is the source of the 8 T cell receptor beta chains below, sequenced in a study of blood T cell repertoires in COVID-19. TCRdb's copy holds only in-frame clones and misses some; the assay was immunoSEQ multiplex PCR. The sample lists roughly 42,000 clones, approximately 92% occurring once. Sequenced sample: peripheral blood. Receptors originate from a man aged 25 to 40 with active or convalescent COVID-19.

The chain has TRBV24-1 and TRBJ2-3; the match to TRBD1 covers 8 bases. Trimming took 4 bases from V and 4 from J; bases not matched to a gene: 9. The CDR3 has 16 amino acids. CDR1 is KGHDR, CDR2 SFDVKD, per germline. The CDR3 bases are TGTGCCACCAGTGAGTCCGGGACAGGCACCCCAGATACGCAGTATTTT. It specifies CATSESGTGTPDTQYF.

The chain employs TRBV19 and TRBJ2-1, with 11 bases lining up with TRBD2. This CDR3 is 15 amino acids long. V trimming: 6 bases; J trimming: 3 bases; junction bases outside the gene matches: 4. From germline, CDR1 is LNHDA and CDR2 SQIVND (reference sequence). CDR3: CASRRTSGHYNEQFF. CDR3 bases: TGTGCCAGTAGAAGGACTAGCGGGCACTACAATGAGCAGTTCTTC.

V gene TRBV29-1 combines with J gene TRBJ1-1; TRBD1 matches 7 bases. Unmatched junction bases numbered 7, after V lost 6 bases and J lost 0 bases. This CDR3 comprises 14 residues. CDR1 and CDR2 (germline): SQVTM, ANQGSEA. CDR3 DNA: TGCAGCGTAGCCCGGGACAGCATGAACACTGAAGCTTTCTTT. Amino acid sequence: CSVARDSMNTEAFF.

This chain uses TRBV7-3 with TRBJ1-6; D possibly corresponds to TRBD1 (5 bases). This CDR3 is built from 14 residues. V was cut by 5 bases and J by 10 bases, with 15 bases left in between. CDR1 and CDR2 (germline): SGHTA, FQGTGA. CDR3 coding DNA: TGTGCCAGCAGCCAGGGCGGGAGGGGCTCACCCCTCCACTTT. Amino acids: CASSQGGRGSPLHF.

The chain couples TRBV18 to TRBJ2-3, with 10 bases identical to TRBD1. The germline V gene has CDR1 KGHSH and CDR2 LQKENI. Trimming cost V 2 bases and J 8 bases; bases outside gene matches: 7. The length of the CDR3 is 15 residues. CDR3 amino acids: CASSPGTGEGGTQYF. CDR3 coding DNA: TGTGCCAGCTCACCAGGGACAGGGGAAGGAGGTACGCAGTATTTT.

This clone has only a few counts. V gene TRBV6-5 combines with J gene TRBJ2-1, with TRBD2 matching over 8 bases. The junction had 10 bases not matched to a gene; V was cut back by 5 bases and J by 7 bases. Germline V lookup: CDR1 MNHEY, CDR2 SVGAGI. The CDR3 covers 15 residues. The CDR3 sequence: CASSPREGSLNEQFF. CDR3 DNA sequence: TGTGCCAGCAGTCCCCGGGAGGGGTCCCTTAATGAGCAGTTCTTC.

The V and J genes are TRBV5-1 and TRBJ1-5, with a weak D call TRBD1 (6 bases). CDR1 is SGHRS and CDR2 is YFSETQ in the germline V gene. This CDR3 has 15 amino acids. V shed 9 bases and J shed 0 bases, with 16 bases lying between them. The CDR3 spells CAIATGSYSNQPQHF. In DNA form, the CDR3 reads TGCGCCATCGCGACAGGCAGTTATAGCAATCAGCCCCAGCATTTT. The full variable domain, its missing parts supplied by reference TRBV5-1 and TRBJ1-5, is KAGVTQTPRYLIKTRGQQVTLSCSPISGHRSVSWYQQTPGQGLQFLFEYFSETQRNKGNFPGRFSGRQFSNSRSEMNVSTLELGDSALYLCAIATGSYSNQPQHFGDGTRLSIL.

This sequence joins TRBV14 and TRBJ2-4, with D tentatively TRBD2 (6 bases). This CDR3 region has 13 residues. V shed 2 bases and J shed 9 bases, with 11 bases lying between them. Germline assignment: CDR1 SGHDN and CDR2 FVKESK. CDR3 loop: CASSQQEGSIQYF. The DNA for the CDR3 is TGTGCCAGCAGCCAACAGGAGGGGAGCATTCAGTACTTC.